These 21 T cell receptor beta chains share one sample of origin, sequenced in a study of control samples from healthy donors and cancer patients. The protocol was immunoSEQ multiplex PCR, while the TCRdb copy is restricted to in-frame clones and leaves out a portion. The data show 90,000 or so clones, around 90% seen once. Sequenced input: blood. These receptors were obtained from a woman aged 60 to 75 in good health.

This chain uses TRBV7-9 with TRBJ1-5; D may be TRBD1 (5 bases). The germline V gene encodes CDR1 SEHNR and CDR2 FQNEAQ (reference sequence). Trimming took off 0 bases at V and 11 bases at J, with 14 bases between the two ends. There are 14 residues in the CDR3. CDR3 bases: TGTGCCAGCAGCTTAGCCGGGACCACCCCGGCCCAGCATTTT. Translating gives CASSLAGTTPAQHF.

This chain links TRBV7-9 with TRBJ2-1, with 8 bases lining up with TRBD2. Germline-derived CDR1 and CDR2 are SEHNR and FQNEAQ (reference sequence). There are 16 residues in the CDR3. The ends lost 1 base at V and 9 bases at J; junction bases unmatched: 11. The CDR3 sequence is CASSLGGSGRSSEQFF. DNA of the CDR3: TGTGCCAGCAGCTTAGGCGGGAGCGGGAGAAGTAGTGAGCAGTTCTTC.

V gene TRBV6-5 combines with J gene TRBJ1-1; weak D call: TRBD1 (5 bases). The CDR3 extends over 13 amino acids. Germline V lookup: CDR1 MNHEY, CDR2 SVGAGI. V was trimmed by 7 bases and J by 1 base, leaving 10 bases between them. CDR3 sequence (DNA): TGTGCCAGCACGTGGGGCGGGAACACTGAAGCTTTCTTT. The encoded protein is CASTWGGNTEAFF.

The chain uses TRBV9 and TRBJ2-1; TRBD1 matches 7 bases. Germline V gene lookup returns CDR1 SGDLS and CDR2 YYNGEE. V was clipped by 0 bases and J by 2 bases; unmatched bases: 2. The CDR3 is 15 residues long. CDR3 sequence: CASSVGGGPYNEQFF. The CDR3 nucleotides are TGTGCCAGCAGCGTAGGAGGGGGCCCCTACAATGAGCAGTTCTTC.

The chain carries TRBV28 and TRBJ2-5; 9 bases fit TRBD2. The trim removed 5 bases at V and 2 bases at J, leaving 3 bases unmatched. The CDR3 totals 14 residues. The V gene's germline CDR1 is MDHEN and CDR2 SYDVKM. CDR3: CASSLLAGQETQYF. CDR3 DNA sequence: TGTGCCAGCAGTCTCCTAGCGGGGCAAGAGACCCAGTACTTC. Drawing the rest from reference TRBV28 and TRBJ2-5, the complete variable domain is DVKVTQSSRYLVKRTGEKVFLECVQDMDHENMFWYRQDPGLGLRLIYFSYDVKMKEKGDIPEGYSVSREKKERFSLILESASTNQTSMYLCASSLLAGQETQYFGPGTRLLVL.

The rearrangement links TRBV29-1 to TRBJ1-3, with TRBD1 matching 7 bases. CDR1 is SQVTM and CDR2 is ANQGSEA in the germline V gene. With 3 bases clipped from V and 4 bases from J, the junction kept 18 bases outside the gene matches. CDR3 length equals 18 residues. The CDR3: CSVDAYPGQASRGNTIYF. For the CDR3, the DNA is TGCAGCGTTGACGCATACCCCGGACAGGCTTCTAGGGGAAACACCATATATTTT.

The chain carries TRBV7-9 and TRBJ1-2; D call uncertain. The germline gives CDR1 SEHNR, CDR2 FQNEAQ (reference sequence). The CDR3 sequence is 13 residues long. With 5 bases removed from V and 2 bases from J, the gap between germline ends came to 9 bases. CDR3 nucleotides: TGTGCCAGCAGCCCGGAGGGAAACTATGGCTACACCTTC. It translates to CASSPEGNYGYTF.

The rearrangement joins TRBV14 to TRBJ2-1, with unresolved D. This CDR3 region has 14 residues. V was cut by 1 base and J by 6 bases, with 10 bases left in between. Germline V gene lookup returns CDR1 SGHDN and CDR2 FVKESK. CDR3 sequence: CASSQVHYANEQFF. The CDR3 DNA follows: TGTGCCAGCAGCCAAGTTCACTACGCCAATGAGCAGTTCTTC.

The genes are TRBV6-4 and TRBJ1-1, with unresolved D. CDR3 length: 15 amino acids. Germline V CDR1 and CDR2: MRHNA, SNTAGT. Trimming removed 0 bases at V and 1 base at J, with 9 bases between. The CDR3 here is CASSDSVESNTEAFF. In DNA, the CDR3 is TGTGCCAGCAGTGACTCTGTAGAGTCGAACACTGAAGCTTTCTTT.

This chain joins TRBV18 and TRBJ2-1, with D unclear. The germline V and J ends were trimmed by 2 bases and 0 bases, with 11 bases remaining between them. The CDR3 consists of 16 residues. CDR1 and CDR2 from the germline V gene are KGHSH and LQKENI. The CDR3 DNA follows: TGTGCCAGCTCACCATTTTCCGGGTTCTCCTACAATGAGCAGTTCTTC. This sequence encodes CASSPFSGFSYNEQFF.

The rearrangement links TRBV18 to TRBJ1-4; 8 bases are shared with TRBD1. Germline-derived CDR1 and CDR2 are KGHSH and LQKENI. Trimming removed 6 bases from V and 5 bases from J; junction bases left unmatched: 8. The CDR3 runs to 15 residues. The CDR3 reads CASSQQGGANEKLFF. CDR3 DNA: TGTGCCAGCTCCCAACAGGGGGGGGCGAATGAAAAACTGTTTTTT.

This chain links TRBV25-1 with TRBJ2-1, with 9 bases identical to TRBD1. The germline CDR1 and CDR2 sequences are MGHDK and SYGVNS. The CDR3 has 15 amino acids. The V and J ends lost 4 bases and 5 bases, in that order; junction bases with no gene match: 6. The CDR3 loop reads CASSGGTGPNNEQFF. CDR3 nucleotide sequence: TGTGCCAGCAGTGGAGGGACAGGGCCGAACAATGAGCAGTTCTTC.

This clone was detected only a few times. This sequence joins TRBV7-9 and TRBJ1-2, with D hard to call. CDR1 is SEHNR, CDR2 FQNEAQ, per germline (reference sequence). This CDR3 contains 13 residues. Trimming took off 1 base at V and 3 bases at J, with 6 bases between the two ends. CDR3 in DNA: TGTGCCAGCAGCTTAGGGACCTACTATGGCTACACCTTC. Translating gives CASSLGTYYGYTF.

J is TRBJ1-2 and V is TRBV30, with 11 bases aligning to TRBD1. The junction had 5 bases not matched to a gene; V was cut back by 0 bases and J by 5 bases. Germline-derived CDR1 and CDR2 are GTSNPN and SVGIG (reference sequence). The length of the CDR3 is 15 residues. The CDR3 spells CAWSVGTGGDYGYTF. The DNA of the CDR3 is TGTGCCTGGAGTGTGGGGACAGGGGGGGATTATGGCTACACCTTC. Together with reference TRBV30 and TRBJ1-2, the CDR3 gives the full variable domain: SQTIHQWPATLVQPVGSPLSLECTVEGTSNPNLYWYRQAAGRGLQLLFYSVGIGQISSEVPQNLSASRPQDRQFILSSKKLLLSDSGFYLCAWSVGTGGDYGYTFGSGTRLTVV.

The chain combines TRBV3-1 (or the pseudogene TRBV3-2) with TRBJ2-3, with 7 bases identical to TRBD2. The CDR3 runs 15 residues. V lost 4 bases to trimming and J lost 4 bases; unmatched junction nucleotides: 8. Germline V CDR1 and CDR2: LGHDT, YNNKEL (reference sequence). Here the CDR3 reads CASSLGTTMADTQYF. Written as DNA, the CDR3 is TGTGCCAGCAGCCTCGGGACTACTATGGCAGATACGCAGTATTTT.

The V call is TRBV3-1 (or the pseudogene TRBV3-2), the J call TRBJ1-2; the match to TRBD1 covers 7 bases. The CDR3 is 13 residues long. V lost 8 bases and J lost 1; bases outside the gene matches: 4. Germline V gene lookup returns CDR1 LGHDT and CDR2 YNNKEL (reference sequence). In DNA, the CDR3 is TGTGCCAGCGGACAGGAAAATAACTATGGCTACACCTTC. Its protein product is CASGQENNYGYTF.

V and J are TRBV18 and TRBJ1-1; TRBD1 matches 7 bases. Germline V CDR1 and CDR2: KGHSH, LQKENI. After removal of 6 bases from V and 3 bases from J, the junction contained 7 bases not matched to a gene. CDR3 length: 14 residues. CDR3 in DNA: TGTGCCAGCTCTGACAGGGTAGGGGACACTGAAGCTTTCTTT. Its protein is CASSDRVGDTEAFF.

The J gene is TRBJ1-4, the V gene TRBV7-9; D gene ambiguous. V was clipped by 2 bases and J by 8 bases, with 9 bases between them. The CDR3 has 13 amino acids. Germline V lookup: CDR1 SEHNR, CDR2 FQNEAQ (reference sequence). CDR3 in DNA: TGTGCCAGCAGCTTATCGGGTGGGGAAAAACTGTTTTTT. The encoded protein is CASSLSGGEKLFF.

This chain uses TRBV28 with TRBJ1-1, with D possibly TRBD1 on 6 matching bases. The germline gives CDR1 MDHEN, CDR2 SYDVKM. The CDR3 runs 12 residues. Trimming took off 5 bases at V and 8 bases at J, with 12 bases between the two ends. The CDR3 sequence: CASSQGTSEAFF. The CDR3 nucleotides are TGTGCCAGCAGTCAAGGGACATCCGAAGCTTTCTTT.

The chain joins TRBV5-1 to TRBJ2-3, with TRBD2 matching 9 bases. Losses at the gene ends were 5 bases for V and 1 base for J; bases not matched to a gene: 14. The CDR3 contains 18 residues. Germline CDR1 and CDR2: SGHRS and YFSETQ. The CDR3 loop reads CASSAGGGAGARTDTQYF. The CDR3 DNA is TGCGCCAGCAGTGCCGGCGGGGGGGCCGGCGCTCGCACAGATACGCAGTATTTT.

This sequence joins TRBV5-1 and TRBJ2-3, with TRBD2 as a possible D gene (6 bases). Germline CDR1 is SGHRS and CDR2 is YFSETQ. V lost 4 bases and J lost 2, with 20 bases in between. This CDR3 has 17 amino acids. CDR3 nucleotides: TGCGCCAGCAGCCCCCCGGGGGTAGCGGAATTCACAGATACGCAGTATTTT. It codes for CASSPPGVAEFTDTQYF.